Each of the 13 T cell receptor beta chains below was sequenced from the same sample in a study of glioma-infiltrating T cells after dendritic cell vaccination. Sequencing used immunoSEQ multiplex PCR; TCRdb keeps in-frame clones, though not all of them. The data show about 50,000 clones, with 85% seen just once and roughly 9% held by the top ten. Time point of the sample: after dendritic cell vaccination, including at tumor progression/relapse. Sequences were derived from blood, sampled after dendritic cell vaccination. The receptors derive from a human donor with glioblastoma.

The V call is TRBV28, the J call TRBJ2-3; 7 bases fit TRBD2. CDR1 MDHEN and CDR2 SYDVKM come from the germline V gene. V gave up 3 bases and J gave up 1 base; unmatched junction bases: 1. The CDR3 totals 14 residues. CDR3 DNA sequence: TGTGCCAGCAGTTTCCTAGCGGGCACAGATACGCAGTATTTT. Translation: CASSFLAGTDTQYF. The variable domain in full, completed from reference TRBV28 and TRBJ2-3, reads DVKVTQSSRYLVKRTGEKVFLECVQDMDHENMFWYRQDPGLGLRLIYFSYDVKMKEKGDIPEGYSVSREKKERFSLILESASTNQTSMYLCASSFLAGTDTQYFGPGTRLTVL.

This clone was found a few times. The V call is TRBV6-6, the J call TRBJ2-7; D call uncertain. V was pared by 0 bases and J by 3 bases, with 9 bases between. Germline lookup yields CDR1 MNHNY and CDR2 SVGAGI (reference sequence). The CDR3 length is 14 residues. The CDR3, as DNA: TGTGCCAGCAGTTACTCGATTGGAGTCTACGAGCAGTACTTC. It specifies CASSYSIGVYEQYF.

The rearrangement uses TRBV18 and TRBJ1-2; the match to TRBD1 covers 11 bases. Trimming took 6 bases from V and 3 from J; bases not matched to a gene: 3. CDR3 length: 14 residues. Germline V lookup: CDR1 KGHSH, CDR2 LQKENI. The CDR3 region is CASSPGQGDYGYTF. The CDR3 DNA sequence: TGTGCCAGCTCGCCGGGACAGGGGGACTATGGCTACACCTTC.

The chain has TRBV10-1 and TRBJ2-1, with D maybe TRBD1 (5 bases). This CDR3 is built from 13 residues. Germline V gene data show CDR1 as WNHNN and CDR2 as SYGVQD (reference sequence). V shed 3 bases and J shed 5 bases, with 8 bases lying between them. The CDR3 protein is CASSDVGDNEQFF. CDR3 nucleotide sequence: TGCGCCAGCAGTGACGTAGGGGACAATGAGCAGTTCTTC.

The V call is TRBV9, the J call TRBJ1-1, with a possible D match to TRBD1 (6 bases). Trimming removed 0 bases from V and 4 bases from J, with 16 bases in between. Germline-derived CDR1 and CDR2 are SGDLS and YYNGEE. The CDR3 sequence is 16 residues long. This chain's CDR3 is CASSVGGQGYRTEAFF. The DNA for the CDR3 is TGTGCCAGCAGCGTAGGGGGGCAGGGGTATCGCACTGAAGCTTTCTTT.

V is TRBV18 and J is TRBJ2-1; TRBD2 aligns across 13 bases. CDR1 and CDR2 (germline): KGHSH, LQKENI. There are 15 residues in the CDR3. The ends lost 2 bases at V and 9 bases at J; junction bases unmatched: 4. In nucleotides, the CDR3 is TGTGCCAGCTCACCAACTAGCGGGGGGGCCGGTGAGCAGTTCTTC. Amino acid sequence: CASSPTSGGAGEQFF.

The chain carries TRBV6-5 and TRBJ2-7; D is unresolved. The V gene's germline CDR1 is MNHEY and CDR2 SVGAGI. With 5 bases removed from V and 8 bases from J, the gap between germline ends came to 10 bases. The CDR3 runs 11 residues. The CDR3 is CASSAAAKQYF. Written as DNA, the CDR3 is TGTGCCAGCAGTGCCGCAGCGAAGCAGTACTTC.

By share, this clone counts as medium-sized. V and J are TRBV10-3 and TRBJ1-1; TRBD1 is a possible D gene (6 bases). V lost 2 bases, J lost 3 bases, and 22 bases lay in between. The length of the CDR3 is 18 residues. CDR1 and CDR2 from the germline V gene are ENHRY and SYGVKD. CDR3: CAISEAGQPVERDTEAFF. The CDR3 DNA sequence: TGTGCCATCAGTGAGGCTGGACAGCCAGTGGAGAGAGACACTGAAGCTTTCTTT.

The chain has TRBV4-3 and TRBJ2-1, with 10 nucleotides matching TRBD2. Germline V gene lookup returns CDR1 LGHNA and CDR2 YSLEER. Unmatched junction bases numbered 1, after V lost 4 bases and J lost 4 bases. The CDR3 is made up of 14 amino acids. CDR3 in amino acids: CASSPSGGYNEQFF. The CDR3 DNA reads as TGCGCCAGCAGCCCTAGCGGGGGTTACAATGAGCAGTTCTTC.

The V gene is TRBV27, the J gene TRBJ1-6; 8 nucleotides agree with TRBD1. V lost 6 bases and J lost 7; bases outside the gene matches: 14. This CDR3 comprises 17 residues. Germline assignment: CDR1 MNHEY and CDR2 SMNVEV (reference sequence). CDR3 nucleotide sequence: TGTGCCAGCAGGGACCCGGGACAGGTGGGGAAAAATTCACCCCTCCACTTT. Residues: CASRDPGQVGKNSPLHF.

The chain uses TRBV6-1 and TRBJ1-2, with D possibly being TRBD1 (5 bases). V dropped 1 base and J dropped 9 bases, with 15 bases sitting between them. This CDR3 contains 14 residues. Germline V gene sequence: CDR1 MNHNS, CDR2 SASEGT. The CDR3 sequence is CASSEGVSGGSYTF. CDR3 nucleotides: TGTGCCAGCAGTGAAGGGGTTAGCGGGGGGAGCTACACCTTC.

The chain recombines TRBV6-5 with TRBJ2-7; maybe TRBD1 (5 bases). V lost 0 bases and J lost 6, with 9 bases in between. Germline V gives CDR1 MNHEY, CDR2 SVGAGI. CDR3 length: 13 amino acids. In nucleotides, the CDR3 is TGTGCCAGCAGTTACTCCAGGGCAGGCGAGCAGTACTTC. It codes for CASSYSRAGEQYF.

The CDR3 nucleotides read TGTGCCAGCAGTTTGGAGCAGGGTCCCTACAATGAGCAGTTCTTC. This encodes CASSLEQGPYNEQFF. The chain employs TRBV6-5 and TRBJ2-1; tentatively, D is TRBD1 (5 bases). This CDR3 has 15 amino acids. Between the trimmed V and J ends, which lost 4 bases and 2 bases, there was a span of 12 bases. CDR1 MNHEY and CDR2 SVGAGI come from the germline V gene.